A selection of T cell receptor beta chains follows, all from one sample in a study of CD8+ T cells in alopecia areata. Sequenced by immunoSEQ multiplex PCR; TCRdb stores in-frame clones only, minus some. The sample records fewer than 5,500 clones, roughly three fifths being singletons. Sequencing used skin, obtained at week 4, from a patient treated with tofacitinib. The receptors originated from a human donor with alopecia areata. Both conserved end residues are trimmed from each CDR3.

j_call: TRBJ1-2
v_call: TRBV28
cdr3_aa: ASSSPGQGIGGYT

j_call: TRBJ2-1
v_call: TRBV18
cdr3_aa: ASSPGDNEQF

j_call: TRBJ1-4
v_call: TRBV11-3
cdr3_aa: ASSLRDATNEKLF

j_call: TRBJ1-1
v_call: TRBV7-9
cdr3_aa: ASSVEGGASTEAF

j_call: TRBJ2-2
v_call: TRBV11-1
cdr3_aa: ASSLTGSTGELF

j_call: TRBJ2-5
v_call: TRBV6-5
cdr3_aa: ASSSWTEQETQY

j_call: TRBJ1-5
v_call: TRBV6-6
cdr3_aa: ASEGGRGEDQPQH

j_call: TRBJ2-7
v_call: TRBV19
cdr3_aa: ASSIGRPSYEQY

j_call: TRBJ1-2
v_call: TRBV6-7
cdr3_aa: ASSYPLAREPGYT

j_call: TRBJ2-5
v_call: TRBV6-1
cdr3_aa: ASSEVGGHTKETQY

j_call: TRBJ1-1
v_call: TRBV4-1
cdr3_aa: ASSRYLQDTEAF

j_call: TRBJ1-3
v_call: TRBV6-1
cdr3_aa: ATHQGHSGNTIY

j_call: TRBJ2-7
v_call: TRBV5-1
cdr3_aa: ASSHGTDYEQY

j_call: TRBJ2-3
v_call: TRBV11-3
cdr3_aa: ASSPSQGSGTDTQY

j_call: TRBJ2-5
v_call: TRBV7-2
cdr3_aa: ASSLSSGTYQETQY

j_call: TRBJ2-7
v_call: TRBV5-1
cdr3_aa: ASSTGRGQGHGEQY

j_call: TRBJ2-7
v_call: TRBV6-6
cdr3_aa: ASSYSPVAYEQY

j_call: TRBJ2-7
v_call: TRBV10-3
cdr3_aa: AIQGGQGANYEQY

j_call: TRBJ2-1
v_call: TRBV7-9
cdr3_aa: ASSLVGAAWREQF

j_call: TRBJ1-2
v_call: TRBV9
cdr3_aa: ASSVDGTDYYGYT

j_call: TRBJ2-2
v_call: TRBV15
cdr3_aa: ATSRDGGNLKRVLTGELF

j_call: TRBJ2-7
v_call: TRBV6-6
cdr3_aa: ASSYSFDNLRQY

j_call: TRBJ2-7
v_call: TRBV7-2
cdr3_aa: ASSPIAGSSYEQY

j_call: TRBJ2-2
v_call: TRBV5-1
cdr3_aa: ASTPPSGRAATGELF

j_call: TRBJ1-5
v_call: TRBV5-8
cdr3_aa: ASSLDDREAQPQH

j_call: TRBJ2-7
v_call: TRBV11-3
cdr3_aa: ASSPSTGPYEQY

j_call: TRBJ2-1
v_call: TRBV14
cdr3_aa: ASSQDPGEYNEQF

j_call: TRBJ2-3
v_call: TRBV29-1
cdr3_aa: SVASRGSTDTQY

j_call: TRBJ2-3
v_call: TRBV7-4
cdr3_aa: ASSPPKQDTQY

j_call: TRBJ2-7
v_call: TRBV7-1
cdr3_aa: ASSSGGNYYEQY

j_call: TRBJ2-3
v_call: TRBV6-6
cdr3_aa: ASRVGTSTGTDTQY

j_call: TRBJ2-7
v_call: TRBV11-2
cdr3_aa: ASSEWGPYEQY

j_call: TRBJ1-2
v_call: TRBV7-2
cdr3_aa: ASSPRDRGTRVYGYT

j_call: TRBJ2-2
v_call: TRBV13
cdr3_aa: ASSLGDTGELF

j_call: TRBJ2-7
v_call: TRBV29-1
cdr3_aa: SVTRGTGAYEQY

j_call: TRBJ2-2
v_call: TRBV6-6
cdr3_aa: ASSYRDTGELF

j_call: TRBJ2-7
v_call: TRBV27
cdr3_aa: ASSLRGGPGEQY

j_call: TRBJ2-1
v_call: TRBV14
cdr3_aa: ASSPSPLGPYNEQF

j_call: TRBJ1-6
v_call: TRBV6-5
cdr3_aa: ASRPLTGVDSPLH

j_call: TRBJ2-7
v_call: TRBV5-1
cdr3_aa: ASSPRRVSFSYEQY

j_call: TRBJ2-1
v_call: TRBV6-6
cdr3_aa: ASTRGRIIDEQF

j_call: TRBJ2-2
v_call: TRBV5-1
cdr3_aa: ASSLQGLAGTRVTGELF

j_call: TRBJ1-5
v_call: TRBV28
cdr3_aa: ASSPRTGGYQPQH

j_call: TRBJ1-5
v_call: TRBV7-2
cdr3_aa: ASRVGNQPQH

j_call: TRBJ2-6
v_call: TRBV18
cdr3_aa: ASSPGSWGGANVLT

j_call: TRBJ2-1
v_call: TRBV5-1
cdr3_aa: ASKGLAGENEQF

j_call: TRBJ2-3
v_call: TRBV7-9
cdr3_aa: ASSSRWADTQY

j_call: TRBJ2-3
v_call: TRBV11-2
cdr3_aa: ASSFRPDIQMDTQY

j_call: TRBJ2-1
v_call: TRBV7-8
cdr3_aa: ASSYTVRDREQF

j_call: TRBJ2-1
v_call: TRBV9
cdr3_aa: ASREAPGNEQF

j_call: TRBJ2-3
v_call: TRBV14
cdr3_aa: ASSQDSGATDTQY

j_call: TRBJ2-7
v_call: TRBV4-1
cdr3_aa: ASSQESGGGEQY

j_call: TRBJ2-2
v_call: TRBV27
cdr3_aa: ASSSWAQVGPELF